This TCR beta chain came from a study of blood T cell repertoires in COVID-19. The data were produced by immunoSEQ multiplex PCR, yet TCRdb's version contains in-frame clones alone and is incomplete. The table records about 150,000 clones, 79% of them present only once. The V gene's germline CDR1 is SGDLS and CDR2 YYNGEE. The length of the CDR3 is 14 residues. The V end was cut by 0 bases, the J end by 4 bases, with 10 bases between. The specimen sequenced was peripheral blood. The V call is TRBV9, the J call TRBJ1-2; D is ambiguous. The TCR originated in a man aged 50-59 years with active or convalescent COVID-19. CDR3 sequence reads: CASSVDQVGYGYTF. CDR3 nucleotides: TGTGCCAGCAGCGTAGATCAGGTTGGCTATGGCTACACCTTC.